The 20 T cell receptor beta chains listed next were all sequenced from one sample in a study of blood T cell repertoires in COVID-19 (dated by TCRdb to about 2020). The library was built by means of the immunoSEQ multiplex PCR assay. The table was pulled from immuneACCESS by TCRdb, which kept in-frame rearrangements only. Such tables lose some clones; where checked, under half of the loss comes from unresolved V genes, and the rest has no known cause. This sample has approximately 230,000 clones in its table, and roughly 90% of those were observed once. The ten largest clonotypes hold 2% to 2.5% of the sample. Sample: peripheral blood. The receptors were sampled from a woman aged 40-49 years who had recovered from COVID-19.

This clone was counted once. Within the sample, other DNA sequences also encode this same CDR3. J is TRBJ1-3 and V is TRBV30, with 7 bases that match TRBD1. Per the germline V gene, CDR1 is GTSNPN and CDR2 is SVGIG (reference sequence). J lost 2 bases, V lost 0 bases, and 1 base had no gene match. CDR3 length: 14 residues. The CDR3 DNA sequence: TGTGCCTGGAGTGTAACAGGGGCTGGAAACACCATATATTTT. Translating it yields CAWSVTGAGNTIYF.

The chain has TRBV29-1 and TRBJ2-1; TRBD2 agrees at 14 bases. CDR3 length equals 14 residues. Germline values: CDR1 SQVTM, CDR2 ANQGSEA. Trimming removed 7 bases from V and 9 bases from J; junction bases left unmatched: 8. CDR3: CSATGLAGDGEQFF. The CDR3 DNA reads TGCAGCGCCACGGGACTAGCGGGAGATGGTGAGCAGTTCTTC.

The rearrangement links TRBV10-3 to TRBJ2-1; the D gene is possibly TRBD2 (7 bases). V was pared by 8 bases and J by 0 bases, with 11 bases between. The CDR3 runs 14 residues. CDR1 is ENHRY and CDR2 is SYGVKD in the germline V gene. The CDR3 nucleotides read TGTGCCATCGGGAGGGGGAGCTCCTACAATGAGCAGTTCTTC. Protein sequence: CAIGRGSSYNEQFF.

This clone was recorded a few times. The rearrangement links TRBV6-2 or TRBV6-3 to TRBJ1-5; the match to TRBD1 covers 7 bases. The CDR3 contains 19 residues. After removal of 2 bases from V and 0 bases from J, the junction contained 13 bases not matched to a gene. CDR1 and CDR2 (germline): MNHEY, SVGEGT. The CDR3 loop reads CASSYTSGQALLSNQPQHF. The CDR3 DNA sequence: TGTGCCAGCAGTTACACCTCCGGACAGGCCCTCCTTAGCAATCAGCCCCAGCATTTT.

The rearrangement joins TRBV19 to TRBJ2-5, with a weak D call TRBD2 (5 bases). The CDR3 totals 14 residues. With 5 bases removed from V and 0 bases from J, the gap between germline ends came to 10 bases. Germline loops: CDR1 LNHDA, CDR2 SQIVND (reference sequence). The CDR3 nucleotides are TGTGCCAGTAGTCGAGCGGACTACCAAGAGACCCAGTACTTC. Its protein product is CASSRADYQETQYF.

With respect to this clone: One end of the junction is discordant with germline, which a read error may explain. The chain combines TRBV18 with TRBJ1-2; weak D call: TRBD1 (6 bases). Germline-derived CDR1 and CDR2 are KGHSH and LQKENI. The CDR3 covers 14 residues. CDR3 nucleotides: TGTGCCAGCTCACCAAGGCAGGGGATGAGGGGCTACGCCTTC. This gives the protein CASSPRQGMRGYAF.

V gene TRBV18 combines with J gene TRBJ2-7; 9 bases map to TRBD1. CDR3 length: 15 amino acids. CDR1 and CDR2 from the germline V gene are KGHSH and LQKENI. The ends lost 3 bases at V and 6 bases at J; junction bases unmatched: 9. This chain's CDR3 is CASSPPLTGGGEQYF. Here the CDR3 DNA reads TGTGCCAGCTCACCCCCGCTGACAGGGGGGGGCGAGCAGTACTTC.

The rearrangement links TRBV4-2 to TRBJ2-3; 9 bases agree with TRBD2. CDR3 size: 19 residues. Germline V gene data show CDR1 as LGHNA and CDR2 as YNFKEQ. The junction had 17 bases not matched to a gene; V was cut back by 1 base and J by 6 bases. CDR3 nucleotide sequence: TGTGCCAGCAGCCAAGGACCCGTCTATAGCGGGAGAGGTCAGGATACGCAGTATTTT. Encoded protein: CASSQGPVYSGRGQDTQYF.

The genes are TRBV3-1 (or the pseudogene TRBV3-2) and TRBJ2-5; 11 nucleotides line up with TRBD1. V gave up 1 base and J gave up 4 bases; unmatched junction bases: 2. Germline CDR1 and CDR2: LGHDT and YNNKEL (reference sequence). The CDR3 extends over 15 amino acids. The CDR3 loop reads CASSQVGTGGETQYF. The CDR3 DNA reads as TGTGCCAGCAGCCAAGTAGGGACAGGGGGAGAGACCCAGTACTTC.

The chain joins TRBV5-6 to TRBJ2-5; unclear D gene. Trimming removed 5 bases at V and 5 bases at J, with 13 bases between. CDR3 size: 13 residues. The germline gives CDR1 SGHDT, CDR2 YYEEEE. The CDR3 loop is CASSAEVRETQYF. DNA for the CDR3: TGTGCCAGCAGTGCTGAGGTGAGGGAGACCCAGTACTTC.

The chain links TRBV5-8 to TRBJ1-5; D unresolved. This CDR3 has 16 residues. Deletions cut 4 bases from V and 0 bases from J, with 14 bases between. Germline V gene sequence: CDR1 SGHTS, CDR2 YDEGEE. The CDR3 DNA reads as TGTGCCAGCAGCCCAAGGACGGGATATAGCAATCAGCCCCAGCATTTT. Protein product: CASSPRTGYSNQPQHF.

The V and J genes are TRBV6-5 and TRBJ2-5, with a tentative D call TRBD2 (6 bases). This CDR3 has 16 residues. CDR1 MNHEY and CDR2 SVGAGI come from the germline V gene. V was clipped by 0 bases and J by 5 bases, with 16 bases between them. The chain's CDR3 is CASSYSGAGRGETQYF. The CDR3 DNA reads as TGTGCCAGCAGTTACTCGGGTGCGGGTCGGGGGGAGACCCAGTACTTC.

The chain is built from TRBV6-1 and TRBJ1-5, with 7 bases that match TRBD1. The CDR3 has 16 amino acids. Germline CDR1 is MNHNS and CDR2 is SASEGT. Trimming removed 0 bases from V and 4 bases from J; junction bases left unmatched: 6. This CDR3 reads CASSEALAGGNQPQHF. In DNA, the CDR3 is TGTGCCAGCAGTGAAGCGCTCGCAGGGGGAAATCAGCCCCAGCATTTT.

The chain uses TRBV25-1 and TRBJ2-5, with 8 nucleotides matching TRBD1. V shed 4 bases, J shed 4 bases, and the junction held 17 bases outside the gene matches. Germline V CDR1 and CDR2: MGHDK, SYGVNS. The CDR3 spans 18 residues. The CDR3 loop is CASSASQQGAPEGETQYF. CDR3 sequence (DNA): TGTGCCAGCAGTGCCAGCCAGCAGGGGGCGCCGGAGGGAGAGACCCAGTACTTC.

V is TRBV12-3 or TRBV12-4 and J is TRBJ1-2; D is undetermined. V lost 6 bases and J lost 8, with 16 bases in between. The CDR3 extends over 13 amino acids. CDR3 nucleotides: TGTGCCAGCAGACCGGATTGGGCAGGAGGCTACACCTTC. Its translation is CASRPDWAGGYTF.

This sequence joins TRBV15 and TRBJ1-6, with TRBD1 matching 8 bases. The V segment lost 3 bases and the J segment 5 bases; nucleotides outside the gene matches: 0. The CDR3 has 14 residues. The germline gives CDR1 LNHNV, CDR2 YYDKDF (reference sequence). The CDR3 reads CATSRTGDNSPLHF. CDR3 nucleotide sequence: TGTGCCACCAGCAGGACAGGGGATAATTCACCCCTCCACTTT.

The rearrangement joins TRBV5-6 to TRBJ1-5; 9 bases match TRBD1. This CDR3 contains 15 residues. The germline gives CDR1 SGHDT, CDR2 YYEEEE. With 3 bases clipped from V and 5 bases from J, the junction kept 6 bases outside the gene matches. CDR3 sequence: CASSSRDRADQPQHF. The CDR3 DNA follows: TGTGCCAGCAGCTCCCGGGACAGGGCCGATCAGCCCCAGCATTTT.

The chain uses TRBV6-5 and TRBJ2-5; D remains unclear. The V and J ends lost 6 bases and 4 bases respectively, with 9 bases between them. CDR1 MNHEY and CDR2 SVGAGI come from the germline V gene. The CDR3 is 12 amino acids. The CDR3 coding sequence is TGTGCCAGCAGGCACAGTACAGAGACCCAGTACTTC. It is translated as CASRHSTETQYF.

The chain is built from TRBV19 and TRBJ1-5, with a possible D match to TRBD1 (5 bases). Germline V gene data show CDR1 as LNHDA and CDR2 as SQIVND (reference sequence). V was shortened by 1 base and J by 6 bases, with 13 bases between the two germline ends. CDR3 length equals 15 residues. The DNA for the CDR3 is TGTGCCAGTAGTATAGCCCAGGGTAGTTCTCAGCCCCAGCATTTT. Translating it yields CASSIAQGSSQPQHF.

This chain links TRBV20-1 with TRBJ1-5, with D unclear. The germline V and J ends were trimmed by 3 bases and 10 bases, with 13 bases remaining between them. Germline-derived CDR1 and CDR2 are DFQATT and SNEGSKA (reference sequence). CDR3 length equals 12 residues. The CDR3, as DNA: TGCAGTGCTAGTGACGGCCAGGCACCCCAGCATTTT. This translates into CSASDGQAPQHF.